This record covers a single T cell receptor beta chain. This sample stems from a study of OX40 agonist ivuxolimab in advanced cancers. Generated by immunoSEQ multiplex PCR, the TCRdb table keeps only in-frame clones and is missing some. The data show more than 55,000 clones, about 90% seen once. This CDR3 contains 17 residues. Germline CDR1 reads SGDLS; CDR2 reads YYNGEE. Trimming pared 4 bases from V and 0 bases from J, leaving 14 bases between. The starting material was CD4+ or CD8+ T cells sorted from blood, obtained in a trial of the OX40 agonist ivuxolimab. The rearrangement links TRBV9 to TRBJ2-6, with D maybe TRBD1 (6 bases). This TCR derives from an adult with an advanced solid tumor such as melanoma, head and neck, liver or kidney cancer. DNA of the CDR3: TGTGCCAGCAGCCTAGGGGGAAGTAGCTCTGGGGCCAACGTCCTGACTTTC. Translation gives CASSLGGSSSGANVLTF. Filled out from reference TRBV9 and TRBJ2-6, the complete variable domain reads DSGVTQTPKHLITATGQRVTLRCSPRSGDLSVYWYQQSLDQGLQFLIQYYNGEERAKGNILERFSAQQFPDLHSELNLSSLELGDSALYFCASSLGGSSSGANVLTFGAGSRLTVL.